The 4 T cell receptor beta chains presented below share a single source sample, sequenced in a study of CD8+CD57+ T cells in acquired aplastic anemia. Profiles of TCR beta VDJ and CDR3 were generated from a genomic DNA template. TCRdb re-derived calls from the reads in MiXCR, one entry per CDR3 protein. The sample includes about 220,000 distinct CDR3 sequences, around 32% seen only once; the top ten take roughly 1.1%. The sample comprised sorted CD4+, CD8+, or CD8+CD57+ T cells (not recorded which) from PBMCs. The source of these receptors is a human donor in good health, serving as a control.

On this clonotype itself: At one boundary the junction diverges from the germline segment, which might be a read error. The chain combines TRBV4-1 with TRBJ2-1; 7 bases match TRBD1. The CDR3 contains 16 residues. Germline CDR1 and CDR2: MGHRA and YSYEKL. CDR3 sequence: CASSGYGTEVYNEQLF. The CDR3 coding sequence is TGCGCCAGCAGCGGGTACGGGACAGAGGTATACAATGAGCAGCTCTTC.

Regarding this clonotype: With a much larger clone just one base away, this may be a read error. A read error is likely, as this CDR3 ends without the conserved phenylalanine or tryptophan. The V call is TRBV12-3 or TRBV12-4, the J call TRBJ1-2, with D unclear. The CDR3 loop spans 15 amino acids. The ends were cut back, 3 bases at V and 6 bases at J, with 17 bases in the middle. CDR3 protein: CASSFRRPSADGYTL. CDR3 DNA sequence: TGTGCCAGCAGTTTTCGCCGACCTTCGGCAGATGGCTACACCCTC.

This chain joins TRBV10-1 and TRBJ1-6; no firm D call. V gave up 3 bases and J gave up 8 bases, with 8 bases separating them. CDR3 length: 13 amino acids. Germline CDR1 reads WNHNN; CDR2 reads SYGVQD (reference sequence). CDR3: CASSDTLYSPLHF. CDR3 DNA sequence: TGCGCCAGCAGTGATACTCTTTATTCACCCCTCCACTTT.

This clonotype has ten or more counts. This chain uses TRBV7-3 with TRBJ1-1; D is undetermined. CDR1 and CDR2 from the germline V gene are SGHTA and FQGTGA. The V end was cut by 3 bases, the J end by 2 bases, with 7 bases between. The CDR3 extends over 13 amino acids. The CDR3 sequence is CASSFNLNTEAFF. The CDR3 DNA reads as TGTGCCAGCAGCTTTAACCTAAACACTGAAGCTTTCTTT.